This passage covers 29 T cell receptor beta chains from one sample sequenced in a study of blood T cell repertoires in COVID-19. The protocol was immunoSEQ multiplex PCR, while the TCRdb copy is restricted to in-frame clones and leaves out a portion. The sample lists 200,000 or so clones, 70% to 85% occurring once. Specimen: peripheral blood. The receptors were sampled from a human donor in a cohort sampled during active COVID-19.

The rearrangement uses TRBV5-1 and TRBJ1-4, with TRBD1 as a possible D gene (6 bases). The CDR3 covers 20 residues. Trimming removed 1 base at V and 3 bases at J, with 25 bases between. Germline V gene sequence: CDR1 SGHRS, CDR2 YFSETQ. The CDR3 DNA reads as TGCGCCAGCAGCTTGCTCGGCCCAGGGGCAACCTTAGTATCTAATGAAAAACTGTTTTTT. Its protein product is CASSLLGPGATLVSNEKLFF.

The chain uses TRBV7-2 and TRBJ1-1, with unresolved D. Per germline, CDR1 SGHTA and CDR2 FQGNSA. The V end lost 3 bases, the J end lost 5 bases, and 7 bases lay between the germline ends. This CDR3 has 12 residues. The CDR3 sequence: CASSFIRTEAFF. Here the CDR3 DNA reads TGTGCCAGCAGCTTCATACGGACTGAAGCTTTCTTT.

The CDR3 coding sequence is TGTGCCAGCAGTCCCCGACAGGGAGTCCCTGAAGCTTTCTTT. It specifies CASSPRQGVPEAFF. The chain joins TRBV27 to TRBJ1-1, with 7 positions matching TRBD1. Germline loops: CDR1 MNHEY, CDR2 SMNVEV (reference sequence). The CDR3 covers 14 residues. Germline trimming cut 5 bases from V and 6 bases from J; bases unmatched to any gene: 9.

This sequence joins TRBV9 and TRBJ2-5; TRBD1 matches 11 bases. This CDR3 has 15 residues. The V gene's germline CDR1 is SGDLS and CDR2 YYNGEE. Germline trimming cut 4 bases from V and 4 bases from J; bases unmatched to any gene: 6. The CDR3 bases are TGTGCCAGCAGCAAACGGACAGGGGGCGGAGAGACCCAGTACTTC. The encoded protein is CASSKRTGGGETQYF.

As DNA, the CDR3 is TGTGCCATCAGTGAATCCGACAGGAAATTCAATCAGCCCCAGCATTTT. Translating gives CAISESDRKFNQPQHF. The V call is TRBV10-3, the J call TRBJ1-5; D may be TRBD1 (6 bases). Germline-derived CDR1 and CDR2 are ENHRY and SYGVKD. The CDR3 is 16 residues long. With 3 bases removed from V and 3 bases from J, the gap between germline ends came to 15 bases.

The chain combines TRBV18 with TRBJ2-7; no firm D call. Between the trimmed V and J ends, which lost 0 bases and 5 bases, there was a span of 11 bases. This CDR3 comprises 14 residues. The germline V gene encodes CDR1 KGHSH and CDR2 LQKENI. The CDR3 protein is CASSPPPKTDEQYF. CDR3 DNA: TGTGCCAGCTCACCACCGCCCAAAACGGACGAGCAGTACTTC.

The chain links TRBV5-6 to TRBJ2-3; TRBD1 matches at 9 bases. Germline V lookup: CDR1 SGHDT, CDR2 YYEEEE. The V segment lost 5 bases and the J segment 0 bases; nucleotides outside the gene matches: 7. The length of the CDR3 is 16 residues. This CDR3 reads CASRIQGATSTDTQYF. DNA for the CDR3: TGTGCCAGCAGAATACAGGGGGCCACTAGCACAGATACGCAGTATTTT.

The gene calls are TRBV14 and TRBJ2-7; TRBD1 is a possible D gene (6 bases). This CDR3 spans 15 amino acids. The germline V and J ends were trimmed by 2 bases and 5 bases, with 16 bases remaining between them. Per the germline V gene, CDR1 is SGHDN and CDR2 is FVKESK. The CDR3 loop is CASSQNRGGRHEQYF. The CDR3 nucleotides read TGTGCCAGCAGCCAAAACAGAGGGGGTCGGCACGAGCAGTACTTC.

This clone was counted a few times. This chain connects TRBV2 to TRBJ1-5; 8 bases map to TRBD1. Per germline, CDR1 SNHLY and CDR2 FYNNEI. This CDR3 has 15 amino acids. The V segment lost 6 bases and the J segment 3 bases; nucleotides outside the gene matches: 7. The CDR3 DNA follows: TGTGCCAGCAGCGCAGACAGGGGTTCCAATCAGCCCCAGCATTTT. Translated, it gives CASSADRGSNQPQHF.

The chain links TRBV2 to TRBJ1-6; 8 bases align to TRBD1. V lost 1 base, J lost 4 bases, and 3 bases stayed unmatched. CDR1 and CDR2 (germline): SNHLY, FYNNEI. CDR3 length equals 16 residues. CDR3 in DNA: TGTGCCAGCAGTGAAGTTGGGACAGGTTATAATTCACCCCTCCACTTT. Encoded protein: CASSEVGTGYNSPLHF.

V and J are TRBV11-2 and TRBJ2-1; D gene unclear. The CDR3 has 16 amino acids. Germline V gene sequence: CDR1 SGHAT, CDR2 FQNNGV. Trimming cost V 2 bases and J 0 bases, with 11 bases left between them. The CDR3 spells CASSLTTRLSYNEQFF. CDR3 bases: TGTGCCAGCAGCTTAACAACGCGGCTCTCCTACAATGAGCAGTTCTTC.

The chain couples TRBV4-2 to TRBJ2-2; weak D call: TRBD2 (5 bases). CDR1 and CDR2 from the germline V gene are LGHNA and YNFKEQ. The V end was cut by 4 bases, the J end by 3 bases, with 18 bases between. The CDR3 sequence is 17 residues long. DNA for the CDR3: TGTGCCAGCAGCCCTCTGGGTTTAGAGAGGGACACCGGGGAGCTGTTTTTT. Translated: CASSPLGLERDTGELFF.

The chain links TRBV30 to TRBJ2-5; the D gene is possibly TRBD1 (5 bases). CDR1 is GTSNPN and CDR2 is SVGIG in the germline V gene (reference sequence). The V end was cut by 5 bases, the J end by 4 bases, with 8 bases between. CDR3 length equals 11 residues. The CDR3 protein is CAWGHLETQYF. Here the CDR3 DNA reads TGTGCCTGGGGACATTTAGAGACCCAGTACTTC.

This clone was picked up one time. The genes are TRBV9 and TRBJ2-1, with D possibly TRBD2 on 5 matching bases. This CDR3 has 13 residues. Germline V gives CDR1 SGDLS, CDR2 YYNGEE. Trimming removed 0 bases from V and 8 bases from J, with 9 bases in between. DNA of the CDR3: TGTGCCAGCAGCGTAGTGGGAGCGGATGAGCAGTTCTTC. Protein: CASSVVGADEQFF.

The chain carries TRBV7-9 and TRBJ2-7; weak D call: TRBD1 (6 bases). The V end was cut by 2 bases, the J end by 5 bases, with 10 bases between. Germline V gives CDR1 SEHNR, CDR2 FQNEAQ (reference sequence). This CDR3 is built from 13 residues. The CDR3 loop reads CASSLTGIDEQYF. For the CDR3, the DNA is TGTGCCAGCAGCTTAACAGGGATCGACGAGCAGTACTTC. Drawing the rest from reference TRBV7-9 and TRBJ2-7, the complete variable domain is DTGVSQNPRHKITKRGQNVTFRCDPISEHNRLYWYRQTLGQGPEFLTYFQNEAQLEKSRLLSDRFSAERPKGSFSTLEIQRTEQGDSAMYLCASSLTGIDEQYFGPGTRLTVT.

The rearrangement joins TRBV5-4 to TRBJ1-3; 10 bases are shared with TRBD1. The CDR3 loop spans 15 amino acids. V shed 4 bases and J 2 bases; nucleotides not matched to a gene: 3. CDR1 and CDR2 from the germline V gene are SGHNT and YYREEE (reference sequence). The CDR3 DNA sequence: TGTGCCAGCAGCCCTGACAGGGGGCCTGGAAACACCATATATTTT. It encodes CASSPDRGPGNTIYF.

The chain couples TRBV5-1 to TRBJ2-1, with TRBD2 identical over 11 bases. Per the germline V gene, CDR1 is SGHRS and CDR2 is YFSETQ. This CDR3 spans 14 amino acids. Trimming cost V 1 base and J 6 bases; bases outside gene matches: 0. CDR3 DNA sequence: TGCGCCAGCAGCTTGACTAGCGGGAGCAATGAGCAGTTCTTC. Protein sequence: CASSLTSGSNEQFF.

In its sample, this clone was seen once. The rearrangement joins TRBV11-1 to TRBJ2-7; TRBD1 aligns across 8 bases. V was pared by 4 bases and J by 3 bases, with 5 bases of the junction left unmatched. Germline V gene sequence: CDR1 SGHAT, CDR2 FQDESV (reference sequence). CDR3 size: 14 residues. CDR3 DNA sequence: TGTGCCAGCAGCTCGGACAGGGAGTACTACGAGCAGTACTTC. Translation gives CASSSDREYYEQYF.

Comments on this clone: Being one base from a much bigger clone, this may be a read error. The chain joins TRBV5-1 to TRBJ2-7, with 7 nucleotides matching TRBD1. Germline CDR1 is SGHRS and CDR2 is YFSETQ. The length of the CDR3 is 17 residues. Trimming at V came to 2 bases and at J to 4 bases, leaving 15 bases not matched to a gene. CDR3 sequence: CASSLPGQSGWKYEQYF. The CDR3 nucleotides are TGCGCCAGCAGCTTACCGGGACAGAGCGGTTGGAAGTACGAGCAGTACTTC. Looking up the rest from reference TRBV5-1 and TRBJ2-7 gives the full variable domain: KAGVTQTPRYLIKTRGQQVTLSCSPISGHRSVSWYQQTPGQGLQFLFEYFSETQRNKGNFPGRFSGRQFSNSRSEMNVSTLELGDSALYLCASSLPGQSGWKYEQYFGPGTRLTVT.

The genes are TRBV27 and TRBJ2-2, with no clear D. Per the germline V gene, CDR1 is MNHEY and CDR2 is SMNVEV (reference sequence). CDR3 length: 15 amino acids. Trimming cost V 0 bases and J 2 bases, with 7 bases left between them. CDR3: CASSLSYFNTGELFF. In DNA form, the CDR3 reads TGTGCCAGCAGTTTATCCTATTTTAACACCGGGGAGCTGTTTTTT.

This rearrangement joins TRBV4-1 to TRBJ2-4; tentative D call: TRBD1 (6 bases). The CDR3 has 15 amino acids. V gave up 5 bases and J gave up 2 bases, with 13 bases separating them. Germline lookup yields CDR1 MGHRA and CDR2 YSYEKL. The CDR3 region is CASSLLGGPKNIQYF. The CDR3 nucleotides are TGCGCCAGCAGCTTACTTGGGGGCCCCAAAAACATTCAGTACTTC.

The rearrangement links TRBV7-2 to TRBJ2-7, with 7 bases that match TRBD1. The CDR3 totals 13 residues. Germline trimming cut 5 bases from V and 3 bases from J; bases unmatched to any gene: 4. The germline V gene has CDR1 SGHTA and CDR2 FQGNSA. This chain's CDR3 is CASSPWDSYEQYF. In nucleotides, the CDR3 is TGTGCCAGCAGCCCTTGGGACAGCTACGAGCAGTACTTC.

The chain uses TRBV29-1 and TRBJ1-4, with a possible D match to TRBD1 (6 bases). Trimming shortened V by 7 bases and J by 4 bases, and 13 bases separated the two germline ends. The germline CDR1 and CDR2 sequences are SQVTM and ANQGSEA. This CDR3 is built from 13 residues. The CDR3 reads CSGLQGSNEKLFF. The CDR3 DNA reads TGCAGCGGACTACAGGGAAGTAATGAAAAACTGTTTTTT. Drawing the rest from reference TRBV29-1 and TRBJ1-4, the complete variable domain is SAVISQKPSRDICQRGTSLTIQCQVDSQVTMMFWYRQQPGQSLTLIATANQGSEATYESGFVIDKFPISRPNLTFSTLTVSNMSPEDSSIYLCSGLQGSNEKLFFGSGTQLSVL.

The genes are TRBV28 and TRBJ1-2; 7 bases agree with TRBD1. This CDR3 has 13 residues. CDR1 MDHEN and CDR2 SYDVKM come from the germline V gene. V lost 3 bases to trimming and J lost 4 bases; unmatched junction nucleotides: 2. CDR3 protein: CASSFGTVYGYTF. The CDR3 coding sequence is TGTGCCAGCAGTTTCGGGACAGTCTATGGCTACACCTTC.

The V and J genes are TRBV11-3 and TRBJ2-2, with D maybe TRBD1 (5 bases). V shed 0 bases and J shed 2 bases, with 13 bases lying between them. Germline V CDR1 and CDR2: SGHNT, YENEEA. The CDR3 runs 17 residues. In DNA form, the CDR3 reads TGTGCCAGCAGCTTAGAAGGGGCCGGTATTAACACCGGGGAGCTGTTTTTT. This sequence encodes CASSLEGAGINTGELFF. The whole variable domain, remainder taken from reference TRBV11-3 and TRBJ2-2, is EAGVVQSPRYKIIEKKQPVAFWCNPISGHNTLYWYLQNLGQGPELLIRYENEEAVDDSQLPKDRFSAERLKGVDSTLKIQPAELGDSAVYLCASSLEGAGINTGELFFGEGSRLTVL.

The chain couples TRBV10-3 to TRBJ2-3; D perhaps matches TRBD1 (6 bases). Germline CDR1 ENHRY, CDR2 SYGVKD. This CDR3 contains 14 residues. V dropped 4 bases and J dropped 6 bases, with 14 bases sitting between them. CDR3 in amino acids: CAISVTGGPDTQYF. Written as DNA, the CDR3 is TGTGCCATCAGTGTGACAGGTGGCCCGGATACGCAGTATTTT.

The count of this clone is one. This chain connects TRBV5-1 to TRBJ2-3; 7 positions match TRBD1. The CDR3 covers 17 residues. Looked up from germline, CDR1 is SGHRS and CDR2 is YFSETQ. V lost 0 bases to trimming and J lost 2 bases; unmatched junction nucleotides: 9. The CDR3 protein is CASSLGLAQGYTDTQYF. As DNA, the CDR3 is TGCGCCAGCAGCTTGGGCCTCGCACAGGGGTACACAGATACGCAGTATTTT.

V gene TRBV12-5 combines with J gene TRBJ2-3; maybe TRBD1 (5 bases). Trimming stripped 1 base from V and 0 bases from J, with 8 bases between. CDR1 and CDR2 from the germline V gene are LGHNT and FRNRAP. The CDR3 is 15 amino acids. The CDR3 coding sequence is TGTGCTAGTGGTTTGGGTCAGGGCAGCACAGATACGCAGTATTTT. This encodes CASGLGQGSTDTQYF.

This chain uses TRBV5-4 with TRBJ2-1, with D tentatively TRBD2 (6 bases). V gave up 4 bases and J gave up 5 bases, with 19 bases separating them. From germline, CDR1 is SGHNT and CDR2 YYREEE (reference sequence). CDR3 length: 16 amino acids. CDR3 sequence: CASSLPGTLTNNEQFF. The CDR3 bases are TGTGCCAGCAGCCTGCCCGGGACTCTAACAAACAATGAGCAGTTCTTC.